This TCR beta chain was found in a study of shared clonotypes between healthy human individuals (TCRdb year 2020). Turning to the overall study: Three men and two women, aged 18 to 49 years, made up the cohort. To increase sequencing depth and limit assay-specific biases, TCR repertoire library preparation and sequencing were carried out by different laboratories using diverse techniques. The study deeply sequenced blood TCR repertoires of about 5 healthy adults to estimate repertoire size and the extent of clonotype sharing between individuals. Per donor, leukapheresis produced somewhere between about 0.9 and 9.5 billion PBMCs. Per donor, three plates each were used for CD4 naive and CD4 memory, two for CD8 naive, and one for CD8 memory. Results the study describes overall, beyond this receptor: Pairwise subsampling led to the expectation that sequencing depth would affect the degree of clonotype sharing among donors. Even with the large sequencing depth, rarefaction of the sorted-subset datasets indicated that sequencing was incomplete. Naive subsets generally had larger estimated clonotype richness than memory subsets did. Sharing across a few donors was observed for about 5% of naive CD4, over 3% of naive CD8, 2% to 2.5% of memory CD4, and roughly 0.43% of memory CD8 clonotypes. Compared with non-shared clonotypes, the clonotypes found in all four sorted-subset donors had higher generation probabilities. Because the study included a small number of donors, the genetic and exposure-history diversity represented was limited. Sampling was limited to blood, and TCR repertoires in tissue likely differ from TCR repertoires in blood.

To note about this clone: Its antigen remains undetermined. No qualities accompany the bases; no much larger clone lies one base away.

Counted from cysteine to phenylalanine, this CDR3 has 15 amino acids. Just CDR3 DNA is preserved here, 45 bases in frame from base 1. From a lookup of the germline V gene, CDR1 and CDR2 are SGHRS and YFSETQ. V lost 7 bases and J lost 1 base; the stretch between them is 16 bases long. Using the deep immunoSEQ assay, TCR CDR3 regions were amplified from genomic DNA by multiplex PCR. Extracted genomic DNA from each cell subset was distributed evenly across all wells of several immunoSEQ 96-well plates, and each plate was treated as a replicate. For sorted subsets, each replicate PCR was loaded with roughly 200 ng genomic DNA, equivalent to 30,000 or so T cell genomes. Purified libraries were quantified with a Qubit 3.0 fluorometer, sized on a Bioanalyzer 2100, and re-quantified with the KAPA Library Quantification kit. Every immunoSEQ 96-well plate was sequenced on a separate single-read 150-cycle Illumina NextSeq 550 flow cell. As for the authors' bioinformatics: Because the immunoSEQ output included only junctional sequences and no quality scores, the filtering could not be the same as the filtering used for full-length reads. Sequences were annotated with PyIR, a Python wrapper for IgBLAST v1.9, and V/J genes and CDR3 were assigned using IMGT germline references. Reads were filtered out if the reads had weak V/J assignments (E-value above 1e-6), no CDR3, stop codons, out-of-frame junctions, or ambiguous translated residues. V3J clonotypes were defined as sequences sharing an identical inferred V gene, J gene, and CDR3 amino acid sequence. The percentage overlap between two repertoires was calculated by dividing the number of shared unique clonotypes by the size of the smaller repertoire. Richness of each repertoire was evaluated using RTK rarefaction, the Chao1 estimator, and Recon v2.1 estimates of unobserved clonotypes. Generation probabilities were computed with OLGA for all TCRbeta clonotypes obtained by the gDNA method from a handful of donors. TCRdb retrieved this table from immuneACCESS and kept in-frame rearrangements only. Not all clones are present; in checked studies, unresolved V genes account for under half, and no reason is known for the remainder. V and J calls and clone size come straight from that table; D and trimming were deduced from the DNA. This sample lists just over 2,000,000 clones; about 95% were detected once. More than 0.95% of the sample is in the top ten clones.

CD8 naive samples were CD45RO-negative cells positively selected for CCR7, giving a CD45RA+CCR7+ population that excluded TemRA cells. The donors were healthy, HIV-negative adults with no recently reported acute infections or vaccinations. Every donor was a Caucasian adult residing in Nashville, Tennessee, USA. After blood collection by leukapheresis, PBMCs were isolated using Ficoll-Histopaque density gradient centrifugation and then cryopreserved in the vapor phase of liquid nitrogen. Analytical flow cytometry was used to check the purity and quantity of each magnetically sorted T cell population. From each sorted fraction, genomic DNA was isolated and quantified by UV absorbance on a Nanodrop 2000c.

The source is a young man in good health. Sequencing was performed on naive CD8+ T cells sorted from blood. This specimen's cell subset or site label, per the study, means: CD45RA+CCR7+. In this chain, TRBV5-1 is recombined with TRBJ2-3; a tentative D match to TRBD1 spans 5 bases. The CDR3 protein: CASESGQGGTDTQYF. The nucleotide sequence reads TGCGCCAGCGAATCCGGCCAGGGTGGCACAGATACGCAGTATTTT.